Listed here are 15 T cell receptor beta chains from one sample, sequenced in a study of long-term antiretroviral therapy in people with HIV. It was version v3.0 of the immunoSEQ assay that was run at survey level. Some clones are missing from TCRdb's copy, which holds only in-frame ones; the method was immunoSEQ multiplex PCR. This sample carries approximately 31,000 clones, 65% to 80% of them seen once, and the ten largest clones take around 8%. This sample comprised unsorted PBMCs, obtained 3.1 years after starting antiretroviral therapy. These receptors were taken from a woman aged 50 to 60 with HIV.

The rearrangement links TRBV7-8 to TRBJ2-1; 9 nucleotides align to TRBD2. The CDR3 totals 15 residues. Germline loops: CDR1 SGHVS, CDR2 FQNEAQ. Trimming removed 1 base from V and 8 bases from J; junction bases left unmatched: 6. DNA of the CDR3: TGTGCCAGCAGCTTAGGGCTAGCGGGGTCCTATGAGCAGTTCTTC. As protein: CASSLGLAGSYEQFF.

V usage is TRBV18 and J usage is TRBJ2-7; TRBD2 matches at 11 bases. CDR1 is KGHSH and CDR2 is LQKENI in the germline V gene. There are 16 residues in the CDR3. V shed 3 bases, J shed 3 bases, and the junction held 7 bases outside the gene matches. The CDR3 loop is CASSPLLAGGRYEQYF. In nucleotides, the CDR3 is TGTGCCAGCTCACCCCTTCTAGCGGGGGGCCGCTACGAGCAGTACTTC.

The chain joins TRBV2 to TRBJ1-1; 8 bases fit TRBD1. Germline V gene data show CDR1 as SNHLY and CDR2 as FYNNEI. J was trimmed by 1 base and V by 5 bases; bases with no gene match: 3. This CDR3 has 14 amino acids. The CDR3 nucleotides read TGTGCCAGCAGTCTGGGACAGGCGAACACTGAAGCTTTCTTT. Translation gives CASSLGQANTEAFF.

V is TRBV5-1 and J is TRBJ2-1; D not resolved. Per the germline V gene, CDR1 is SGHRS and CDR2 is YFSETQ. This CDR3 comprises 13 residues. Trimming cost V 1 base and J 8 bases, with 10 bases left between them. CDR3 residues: CASSLWRGHEQFF. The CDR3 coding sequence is TGCGCCAGCAGCTTGTGGCGTGGCCATGAGCAGTTCTTC.

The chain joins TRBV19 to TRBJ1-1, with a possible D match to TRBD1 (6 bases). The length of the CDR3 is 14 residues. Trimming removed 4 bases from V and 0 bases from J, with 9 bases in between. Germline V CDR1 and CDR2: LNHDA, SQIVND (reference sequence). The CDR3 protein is CASSTQGMNTEAFF. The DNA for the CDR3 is TGTGCCAGTAGTACACAGGGTATGAACACTGAAGCTTTCTTT.

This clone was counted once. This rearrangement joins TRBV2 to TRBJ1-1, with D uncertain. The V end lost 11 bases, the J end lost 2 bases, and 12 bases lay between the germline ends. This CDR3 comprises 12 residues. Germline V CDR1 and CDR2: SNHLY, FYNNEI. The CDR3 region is CAESGINTEAFF. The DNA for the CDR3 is TGTGCCGAATCTGGTATTAACACTGAAGCTTTCTTT.

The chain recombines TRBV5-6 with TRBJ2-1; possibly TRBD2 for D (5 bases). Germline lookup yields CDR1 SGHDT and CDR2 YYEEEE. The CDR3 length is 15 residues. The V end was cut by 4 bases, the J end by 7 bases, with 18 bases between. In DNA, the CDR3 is TGTGCCAGCAGCGGCGCCGGGGTCCCCCGAAATGAGCAGTTCTTC. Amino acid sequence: CASSGAGVPRNEQFF.

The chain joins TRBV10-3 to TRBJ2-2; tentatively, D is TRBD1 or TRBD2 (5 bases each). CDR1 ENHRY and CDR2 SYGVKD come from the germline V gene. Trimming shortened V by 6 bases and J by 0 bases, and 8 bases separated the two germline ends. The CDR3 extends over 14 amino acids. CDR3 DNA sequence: TGTGCCATCAGGGTGGGGGCGAACACCGGGGAGCTGTTTTTT. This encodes CAIRVGANTGELFF.

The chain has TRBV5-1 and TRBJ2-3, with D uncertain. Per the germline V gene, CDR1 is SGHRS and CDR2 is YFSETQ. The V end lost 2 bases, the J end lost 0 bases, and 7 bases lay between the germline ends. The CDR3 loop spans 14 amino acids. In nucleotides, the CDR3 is TGCGCCAGCAGCTTCCAGACTAGCACAGATACGCAGTATTTT. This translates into CASSFQTSTDTQYF.

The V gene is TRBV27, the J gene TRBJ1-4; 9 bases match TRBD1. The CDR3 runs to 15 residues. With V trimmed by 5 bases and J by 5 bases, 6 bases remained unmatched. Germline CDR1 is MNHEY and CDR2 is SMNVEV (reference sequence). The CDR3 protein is CASSQTTGGNEKLFF. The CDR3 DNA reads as TGTGCCAGCAGTCAGACGACAGGGGGGAATGAAAAACTGTTTTTT.

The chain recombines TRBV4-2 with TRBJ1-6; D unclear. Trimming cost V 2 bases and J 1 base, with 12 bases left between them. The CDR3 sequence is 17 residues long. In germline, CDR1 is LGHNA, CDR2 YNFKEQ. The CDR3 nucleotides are TGTGCCAGCAGCCAACCTGAACGGGAATCCTATAATTCACCCCTCCACTTT. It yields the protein CASSQPERESYNSPLHF.

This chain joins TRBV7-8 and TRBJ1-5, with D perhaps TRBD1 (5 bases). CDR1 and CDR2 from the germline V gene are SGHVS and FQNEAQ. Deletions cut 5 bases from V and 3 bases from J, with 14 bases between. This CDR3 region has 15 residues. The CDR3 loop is CASSRRPGVNQPQHF. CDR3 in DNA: TGTGCCAGCAGCCGTCGGCCGGGGGTCAATCAGCCCCAGCATTTT. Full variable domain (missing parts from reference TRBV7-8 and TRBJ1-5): GAGVSQSPRYKVAKRGQDVALRCDPISGHVSLFWYQQALGQGPEFLTYFQNEAQLDKSGLPSDRFFAERPEGSVSTLKIQRTQQEDSAVYLCASSRRPGVNQPQHFGDGTRLSIL.

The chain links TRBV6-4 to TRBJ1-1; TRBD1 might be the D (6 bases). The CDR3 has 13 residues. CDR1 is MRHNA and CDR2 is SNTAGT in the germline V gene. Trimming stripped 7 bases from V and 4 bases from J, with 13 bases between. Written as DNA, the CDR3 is TGTGCCAGCAACAAACAGGGAAGCACTGAAGCTTTCTTT. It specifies CASNKQGSTEAFF.

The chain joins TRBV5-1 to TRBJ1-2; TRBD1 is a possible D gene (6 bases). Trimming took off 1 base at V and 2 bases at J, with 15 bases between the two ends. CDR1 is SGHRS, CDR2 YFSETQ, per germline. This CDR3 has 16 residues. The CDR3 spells CASSLSHQGFNYGYTF. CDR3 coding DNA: TGCGCCAGCAGCTTGTCCCATCAGGGGTTCAACTATGGCTACACCTTC.

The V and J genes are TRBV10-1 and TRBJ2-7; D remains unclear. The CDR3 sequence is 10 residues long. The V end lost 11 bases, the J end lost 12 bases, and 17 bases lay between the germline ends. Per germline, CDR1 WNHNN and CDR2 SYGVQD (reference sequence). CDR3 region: CAPGLTKGYV. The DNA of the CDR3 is TGCGCCCCCGGCCTCACGAAAGGGTACGTC.